Listed below are T cell receptor beta chains from one sample, sequenced in a study of cytomegalovirus exposure and HLA in healthy donors. The repertoire was sequenced with immunoSEQ multiplex PCR; TCRdb's copy has only in-frame clones and lacks some. The repertoire includes some 90,000 clones, 78% of them detected once, and 3% to 3.5% sits in the top ten. What was sequenced was PBMCs. These receptors were obtained from a woman between 35 and 50 years old in good health and CMV-seronegative. The CDR3 runs from the conserved cysteine through the conserved F or W. D genes are given only for firm matches. Not every row has a clone size; where given, it reads once, few, many or a size class.

D gene	J gene	V gene	clone size	CDR3 DNA	CDR3 protein
TRBD2	TRBJ2-3	TRBV4-1	.	TGCGCCAGCAGCCAAGATAGGGGACTAGCGGACACAGATACGCAGTATTTT	CASSQDRGLADTDTQYF
TRBD1	TRBJ1-2	TRBV7-9	.	TGTGCCAGCAGCGGACAGGATTGGGGGGATGGCTACACCTTC	CASSGQDWGDGYTF
.	TRBJ1-1	TRBV6-6	few	TGTGCCAGCAGTTACCGCGGCGATCCAACTGAAGCTTTCTTT	CASSYRGDPTEAFF
.	TRBJ2-1	TRBV7-2	.	TGTGCCAGCACCCTCCACAATGAGCAGTTCTTC	CASTLHNEQFF
.	TRBJ2-3	TRBV5-1	.	TGCGCCAGCAGCTTAGAGGGTTTTAGCACAGATACGCAGTATTTT	CASSLEGFSTDTQYF
.	TRBJ1-5	TRBV18	.	TGTGCCAGCTCACGCGGCAGGGAAACCAATCAGCCCCAGCATTTT	CASSRGRETNQPQHF
.	TRBJ1-5	TRBV10-3	few	TGTGCCATCAGTGATCAGAATCAGCCCCAGCATTTT	CAISDQNQPQHF
.	TRBJ1-4	TRBV1	.	TGCACCAGCAGCCAGGACGACAGGGGGGATAATGAAAAACTGTTTTTT	CTSSQDDRGDNEKLFF
TRBD2	TRBJ2-5	TRBV5-1	.	TGCGCCAGCAGCTTACCCAGCGGGAGCGGCAAGGACAAATGGGGTCAAGAGACCCAGTACTTC	CASSLPSGSGKDKWGQETQYF
.	TRBJ1-6	TRBV27	.	TGTGCCAGCGGCTACGGGGTGGGACCCCTCCACTTT	CASGYGVGPLHF
.	TRBJ1-5	TRBV5-1	.	TGCGCCAGCAGCTCGGACACGGGCAATCAGCCCCAGCATTTT	CASSSDTGNQPQHF
TRBD2	TRBJ2-7	TRBV11-2	.	TGTGCCAGCAGCCTCGGACTAGCGGGGGCCTCCTACGAGCAGTACTTC	CASSLGLAGASYEQYF
TRBD2	TRBJ2-2	TRBV19	.	TGTGCCAGTAGTATATTGGCGGGAGGGCCATATACCGGGGAGCTGTTTTTT	CASSILAGGPYTGELFF
TRBD2	TRBJ2-7	TRBV4-2	.	TGTGCCAGCAGCCAAGACGGGACTAGCGGCTACGAGCAGTACTTC	CASSQDGTSGYEQYF
.	TRBJ2-7	TRBV6-6	.	TGTGCCAGCAGTTATCAGACAGCCTACGAGCAGTACTTC	CASSYQTAYEQYF
TRBD2	TRBJ2-7	TRBV29-1	.	TGCAGCGTCGCGTACTCTAGCGGGAGGGCGGGGCAGCTGTACTTC	CSVAYSSGRAGQLYF
TRBD1	TRBJ2-1	TRBV25-1	few	TGTGCCAGCCGGGGGACAGGGAAGGTCAATGAGCAGTTCTTC	CASRGTGKVNEQFF
.	TRBJ2-2	TRBV7-3	.	TGTGCCAGCAGCTTATACGGAGCGTCGAACACCGGGGAGCTGTTTTTT	CASSLYGASNTGELFF
.	TRBJ2-2	TRBV5-1	few	TGCGCCAGCAGCTTCAGCACCGGGGAGCTGTTTTTT	CASSFSTGELFF
.	TRBJ2-5	TRBV5-5	once	TGTGCCAGCAGCTTTGAGGAAGCCCAGTACTTC	CASSFEEAQYF